The clone carrying this T cell receptor (beta chain) appeared a few times. Its antigen is undetermined. The CDR3 contains 18 residues. Germline loops: CDR1 SGHTA, CDR2 FQGNSA. V was cut by 1 base and J by 5 bases, with 24 bases left in between. The sample originates from a study of T cell repertoires in cytomegalovirus infection. Study overall: CMV infection together with matching HLA type was indicated by public TCR beta signatures.

TCRdb re-called the reads with MiXCR, one entry per CDR3 protein. Among around 500,000 distinct CDR3 sequences, approximately 40% were seen once, and the ten largest hold around 44%. This sequence joins TRBV7-2 and TRBJ2-7; D may be TRBD1 or TRBD2 (5 bases each). The sequences come from cultured PBMCs, collected from culture after CMV antigen stimulation. This receptor was identified in a human donor in good health (CMV status not recorded). Some clones in this sample may be carry-over from other donors' samples. This CDR3 is CASSLGWGWGRQRNEQYF. Written as DNA, the CDR3 is TGTGCCAGCAGCTTAGGGTGGGGGTGGGGCAGGCAACGCAACGAGCAGTACTTC. The variable domain in full, completed from reference TRBV7-2 and TRBJ2-7, reads GAGVSQSPSNKVTEKGKDVELRCDPISGHTALYWYRQSLGQGLEFLIYFQGNSAPDKSGLPSDRFSAERTGGSVSTLTIQRTQQEDSAVYLCASSLGWGWGRQRNEQYFGPGTRLTVT.